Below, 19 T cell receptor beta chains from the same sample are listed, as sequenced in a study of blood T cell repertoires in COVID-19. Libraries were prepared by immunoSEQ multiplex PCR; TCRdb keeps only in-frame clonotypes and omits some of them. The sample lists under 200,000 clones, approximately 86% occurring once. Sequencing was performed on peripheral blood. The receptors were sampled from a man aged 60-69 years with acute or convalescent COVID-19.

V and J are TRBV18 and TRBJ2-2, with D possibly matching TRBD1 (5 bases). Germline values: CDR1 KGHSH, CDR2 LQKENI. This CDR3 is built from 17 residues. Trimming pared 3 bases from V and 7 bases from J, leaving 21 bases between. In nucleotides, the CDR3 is TGTGCCAGCTCACCCGTCCCGACAGCCCCCCCGAACGGGGAGCTGTTTTTT. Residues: CASSPVPTAPPNGELFF.

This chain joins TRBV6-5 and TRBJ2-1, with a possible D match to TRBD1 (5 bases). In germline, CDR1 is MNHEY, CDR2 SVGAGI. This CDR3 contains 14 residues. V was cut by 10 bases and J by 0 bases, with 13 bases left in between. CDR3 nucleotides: TGTGCCACCGGCAGGGCGGCCTCCTACAATGAGCAGTTCTTC. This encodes CATGRAASYNEQFF.

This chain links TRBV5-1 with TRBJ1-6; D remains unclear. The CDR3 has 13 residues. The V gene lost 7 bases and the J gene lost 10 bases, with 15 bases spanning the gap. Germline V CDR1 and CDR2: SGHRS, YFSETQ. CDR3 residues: CASRLDPGSPLHF. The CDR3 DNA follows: TGCGCCAGCCGACTTGACCCGGGATCACCCCTCCACTTT.

DNA for the CDR3: TGCGCCAGCAGCACGGACAGGGGGTCCTACGAGCAGTACTTC. It codes for CASSTDRGSYEQYF. The chain is built from TRBV5-1 and TRBJ2-7; 10 nucleotides match TRBD1. CDR1 is SGHRS, CDR2 YFSETQ, per germline. The CDR3 is 14 amino acids. Unmatched junction bases numbered 2, after V lost 4 bases and J lost 1 base.

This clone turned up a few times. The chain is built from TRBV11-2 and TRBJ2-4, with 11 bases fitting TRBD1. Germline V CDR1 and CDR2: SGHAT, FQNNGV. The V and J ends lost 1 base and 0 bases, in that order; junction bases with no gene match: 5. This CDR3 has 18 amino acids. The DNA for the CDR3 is TGTGCCAGCAGCTTAGTTCCGGGACAGGGGGTAGCCAAAAACATTCAGTACTTC. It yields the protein CASSLVPGQGVAKNIQYF. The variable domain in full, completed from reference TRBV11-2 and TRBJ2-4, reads EAGVAQSPRYKIIEKRQSVAFWCNPISGHATLYWYQQILGQGPKLLIQFQNNGVVDDSQLPKDRFSAERLKGVDSTLKIQPAKLEDSAVYLCASSLVPGQGVAKNIQYFGAGTRLSVL.

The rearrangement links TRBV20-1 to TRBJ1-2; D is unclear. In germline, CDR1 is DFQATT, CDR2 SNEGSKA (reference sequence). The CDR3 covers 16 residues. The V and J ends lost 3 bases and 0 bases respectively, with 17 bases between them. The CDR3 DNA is TGCAGTGCTAGTTGGCAGATTATGACAACTAACTATGGCTACACCTTC. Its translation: CSASWQIMTTNYGYTF.

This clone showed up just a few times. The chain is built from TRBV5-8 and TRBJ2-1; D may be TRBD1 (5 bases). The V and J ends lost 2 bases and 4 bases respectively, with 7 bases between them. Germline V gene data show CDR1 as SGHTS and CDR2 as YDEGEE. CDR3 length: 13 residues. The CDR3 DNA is TGTGCCAGCAGCTTTTCAGGGTACAATGAGCAGTTCTTC. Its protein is CASSFSGYNEQFF.

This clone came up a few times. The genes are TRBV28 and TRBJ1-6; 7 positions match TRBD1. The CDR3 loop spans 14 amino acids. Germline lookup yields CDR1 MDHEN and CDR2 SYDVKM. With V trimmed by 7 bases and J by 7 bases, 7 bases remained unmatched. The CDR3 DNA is TGTGCCAGCATTCGGGACAGTTGGAATTCACCCCTCCACTTT. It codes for CASIRDSWNSPLHF.

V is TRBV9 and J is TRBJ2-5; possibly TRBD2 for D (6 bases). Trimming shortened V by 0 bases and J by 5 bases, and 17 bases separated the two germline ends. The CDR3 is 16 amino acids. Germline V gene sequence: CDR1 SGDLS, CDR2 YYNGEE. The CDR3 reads CASSVVKTSDVETQYF. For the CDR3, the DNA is TGTGCCAGCAGCGTAGTGAAGACTAGTGATGTGGAGACCCAGTACTTC.

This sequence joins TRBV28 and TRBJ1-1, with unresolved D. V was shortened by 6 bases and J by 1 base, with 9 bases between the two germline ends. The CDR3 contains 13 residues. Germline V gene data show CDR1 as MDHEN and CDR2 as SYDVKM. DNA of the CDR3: TGTGCCAGCAGGCCAGGCTGGAACACTGAAGCTTTCTTT. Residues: CASRPGWNTEAFF.

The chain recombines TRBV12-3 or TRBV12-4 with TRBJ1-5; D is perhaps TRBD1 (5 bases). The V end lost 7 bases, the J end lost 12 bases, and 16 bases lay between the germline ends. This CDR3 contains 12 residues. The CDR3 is CASNTGGSYQHF. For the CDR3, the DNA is TGTGCCAGCAATACAGGCGGCAGTTACCAGCATTTT.

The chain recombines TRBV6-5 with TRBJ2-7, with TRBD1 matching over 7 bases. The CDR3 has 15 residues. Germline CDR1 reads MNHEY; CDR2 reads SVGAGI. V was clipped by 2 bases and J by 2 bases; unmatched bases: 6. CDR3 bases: TGTGCCAGCAGTTACGCGACAGGGCTCCCCTACGAGCAGTACTTC. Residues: CASSYATGLPYEQYF.

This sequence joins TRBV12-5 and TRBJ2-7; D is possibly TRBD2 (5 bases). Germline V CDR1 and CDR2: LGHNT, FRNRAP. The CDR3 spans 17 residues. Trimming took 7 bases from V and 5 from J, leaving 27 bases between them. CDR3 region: CASDVSGPGLTWDEQYF. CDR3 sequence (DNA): TGTGCTAGTGACGTTTCCGGGCCCGGACTTACGTGGGACGAGCAGTACTTC.

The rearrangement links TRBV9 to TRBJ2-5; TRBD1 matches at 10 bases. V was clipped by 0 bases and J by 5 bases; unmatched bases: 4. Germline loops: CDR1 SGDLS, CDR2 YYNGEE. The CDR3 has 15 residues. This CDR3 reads CASSVGTGGVETQYF. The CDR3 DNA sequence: TGTGCCAGCAGCGTAGGGACAGGGGGAGTGGAGACCCAGTACTTC.

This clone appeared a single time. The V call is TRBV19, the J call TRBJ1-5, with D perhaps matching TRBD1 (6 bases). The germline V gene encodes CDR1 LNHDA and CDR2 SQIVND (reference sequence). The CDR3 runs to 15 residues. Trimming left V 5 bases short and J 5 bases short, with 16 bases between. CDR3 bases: TGTGCCAGTAGTCCCACTGGACAGTGGTATCAGCCCCAGCATTTT. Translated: CASSPTGQWYQPQHF.

The CDR3 is CASSLSPPGNTIYF. CDR3 sequence (DNA): TGTGCCAGCAGCTTATCTCCCCCTGGAAACACCATATATTTT. The chain carries TRBV7-9 and TRBJ1-3; no reliable D call. CDR3 length: 14 residues. Between the trimmed V and J ends, which lost 2 bases and 2 bases, there was a span of 7 bases. Per germline, CDR1 SEHNR and CDR2 FQNEAQ (reference sequence).

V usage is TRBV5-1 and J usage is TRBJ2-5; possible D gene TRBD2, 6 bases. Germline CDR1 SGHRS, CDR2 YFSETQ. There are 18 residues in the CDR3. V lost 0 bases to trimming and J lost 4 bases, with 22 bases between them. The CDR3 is CASSLAGGSGGRGETQYF. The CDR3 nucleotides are TGCGCCAGCAGCTTGGCCGGGGGTAGCGGAGGAAGGGGAGAGACCCAGTACTTC.

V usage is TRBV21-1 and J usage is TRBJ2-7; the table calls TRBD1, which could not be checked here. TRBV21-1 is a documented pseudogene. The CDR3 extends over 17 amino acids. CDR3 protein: CASSIGQGQGHSYEQYF. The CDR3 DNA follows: TGTGCCAGCAGCATCGGCCAGGGACAGGGACACTCCTACGAGCAGTACTTC.

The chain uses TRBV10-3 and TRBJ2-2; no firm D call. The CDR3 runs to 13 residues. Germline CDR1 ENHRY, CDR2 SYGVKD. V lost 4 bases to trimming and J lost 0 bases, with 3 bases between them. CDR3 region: CAISVTNTGELFF. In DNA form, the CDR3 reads TGTGCCATCAGTGTAACGAACACCGGGGAGCTGTTTTTT.